The following is a TCR beta chain sequence with its context. With 3 bases removed from V and 2 bases from J, the gap between germline ends came to 11 bases. Germline CDR1 is SEHNR and CDR2 is FQNEAQ (reference sequence). CDR3 length: 15 residues. This sample stems from a study of T-cell memory formation after mild COVID-19. Barcoded TCR alpha and TCR beta cDNA libraries with UMIs came from 5'RACE using constant-segment primers. TCRdb re-analysed the 5' RACE reads in MiXCR, keeping a single row per CDR3 protein. Of about 560,000 distinct CDR3 sequences in the sample, approximately 19% were seen once. The chain is built from TRBV7-9 and TRBJ1-5; D remains unclear. This receptor was obtained from an adult woman who had mild COVID-19 (a few samples of this study predate the infection). Cell type and time point are not known. The sample taken for sequencing was PBMCs or a T cell subset sorted from them (not recorded which). The CDR3 DNA follows: TGTGCCAGCAGCTTTGAGCAGGCCGGCAATCAGCCCCAGCATTTT. Protein product: CASSFEQAGNQPQHF.